This T cell receptor (beta chain) is from a study of cytomegalovirus exposure and HLA in healthy donors. Libraries were prepared by immunoSEQ multiplex PCR; TCRdb keeps only in-frame clonotypes and omits some of them. The sample includes roughly 100,000 clones, about 95% of them seen just once. Trimming cost V 0 bases and J 4 bases, with 6 bases left between them. This CDR3 has 13 amino acids. Germline V gene data show CDR1 as SGHNT and CDR2 as YYREEE (reference sequence). This TCR was sampled from a young woman in good health and CMV-seronegative. Sequences were obtained from PBMCs. The chain couples TRBV5-4 to TRBJ2-3; the D is unclear. The CDR3 nucleotides are TGTGCCAGCAGCTTGGTGGAGTCAGATACGCAGTATTTT. Translating gives CASSLVESDTQYF.